A single sample is the source of the 14 T cell receptor beta chains below, sequenced in a study of CD8+ T cells in alopecia areata (dated by TCRdb to 2016 to 2018). In light of the paper, this sample's time point label describes: baseline before oral tofacitinib. The library was made by the immunoSEQ multiplex PCR assay. For TCR sequencing, RNA was extracted from every sample and reverse transcribed into cDNA to serve as template. TCRdb mirrors the immuneACCESS table, restricted to in-frame sequences. Some clones are absent from its copies; in checked studies, under half trace to an unresolved V gene, and the reason for the others is unknown. In all, the sample holds fewer than 250,000 clones, and 50% to 60% of those were seen once. Clones ranked in the top ten supply approximately 0.45% of the sample. The source was CD4+ T cells sorted from blood, collected at week 0. The receptors originated from a human donor with alopecia areata.

The chain is built from TRBV9 and TRBJ2-4, with TRBD2 matching over 8 bases. The CDR3 totals 13 residues. Germline V gives CDR1 SGDLS, CDR2 YYNGEE. Losses at the gene ends were 4 bases for V and 9 bases for J; bases not matched to a gene: 6. In DNA form, the CDR3 reads TGTGCCAGCAGCCCCGCCCTAGCGGGCATTCAGTACTTC. As protein: CASSPALAGIQYF.

At least ten counts were recorded for this clone. The gene calls are TRBV4-1 and TRBJ2-3; D is ambiguous. Germline V gene lookup returns CDR1 MGHRA and CDR2 YSYEKL. The V gene lost 5 bases and the J gene lost 6 bases, with 3 bases spanning the gap. The CDR3 covers 10 residues. CDR3 loop: CASSYDTQYF. The CDR3 nucleotides read TGCGCCAGCAGCTACGATACGCAGTATTTT.

The gene calls are TRBV5-6 and TRBJ2-3; D is possibly TRBD2 (5 bases). Germline lookup yields CDR1 SGHDT and CDR2 YYEEEE. The CDR3 sequence is 14 residues long. V lost 3 bases, J lost 2 bases, and 10 bases lay in between. CDR3 residues: CASSSDYATDTQYF. As DNA, the CDR3 is TGTGCCAGCAGCTCCGACTACGCCACAGATACGCAGTATTTT. Using reference TRBV5-6 and TRBJ2-3 for the parts outside the CDR3, the full variable domain is DAGVTQSPTHLIKTRGQQVTLRCSPKSGHDTVSWYQQALGQGPQFIFQYYEEEERQRGNFPDRFSGHQFPNYSSELNVNALLLGDSALYLCASSSDYATDTQYFGPGTRLTVL.

The genes are TRBV7-3 and TRBJ2-3; D is possibly TRBD2 (6 bases). Trimming pared 8 bases from V and 7 bases from J, leaving 16 bases between. The germline gives CDR1 SGHTA, CDR2 FQGTGA. CDR3 length equals 13 residues. CDR3 sequence: CASGSSVSNTQYF. DNA of the CDR3: TGTGCCAGCGGGTCTAGCGTTTCGAATACGCAGTATTTT.

The V gene is TRBV29-1, the J gene TRBJ2-2; 11 bases line up with TRBD2. Unmatched junction bases numbered 2, after V lost 5 bases and J lost 0 bases. CDR1 is SQVTM, CDR2 ANQGSEA, per germline. CDR3 length: 15 amino acids. The CDR3 sequence: CSVRLAGSNTGELFF. CDR3 nucleotide sequence: TGCAGCGTTCGACTAGCGGGGTCGAACACCGGGGAGCTGTTTTTT.

The CDR3 bases are TGTGCCAGCAGCTATACCGGGACAGGGCACCACGAGCAGTACTTC. As protein: CASSYTGTGHHEQYF. The J gene is TRBJ2-7, the V gene TRBV7-9; TRBD1 matches at 9 bases. In germline, CDR1 is SEHNR, CDR2 FQNEAQ (reference sequence). This CDR3 region has 15 residues. V was clipped by 4 bases and J by 5 bases; unmatched bases: 9.

The V call is TRBV5-6, the J call TRBJ2-7; D not certain. Trimming shortened V by 0 bases and J by 2 bases, and 12 bases separated the two germline ends. Per the germline V gene, CDR1 is SGHDT and CDR2 is YYEEEE. The CDR3 runs to 15 residues. CDR3 DNA sequence: TGTGCCAGCAGCTTGGGACACCGTAGGACCTACGAGCAGTACTTC. This sequence encodes CASSLGHRRTYEQYF.

The V gene is TRBV6-5, the J gene TRBJ1-2; D might be TRBD1 (5 bases). Germline assignment: CDR1 MNHEY and CDR2 SVGAGI. Trimming shortened V by 2 bases and J by 8 bases, and 18 bases separated the two germline ends. The CDR3 runs to 15 residues. The CDR3 nucleotides read TGTGCCAGCAGTTACCGCTTCAAAACGGGGGGAGGCTACACCTTC. Translated: CASSYRFKTGGGYTF.

The chain recombines TRBV7-9 with TRBJ1-2; a weak D match, TRBD1 (5 bases). The length of the CDR3 is 15 residues. In germline, CDR1 is SEHNR, CDR2 FQNEAQ (reference sequence). Trimming removed 1 base from V and 5 bases from J, with 14 bases in between. CDR3 sequence reads: CASSLEAGTGYGYTF. CDR3 DNA: TGTGCCAGCAGCTTAGAGGCAGGGACGGGGTATGGCTACACCTTC.

The chain has TRBV5-1 and TRBJ2-5; D remains ambiguous. The CDR3 extends over 14 amino acids. The germline CDR1 and CDR2 sequences are SGHRS and YFSETQ. V dropped 1 base and J dropped 1 base, with 8 bases sitting between them. The CDR3 reads CASSLRQTQETQYF. The CDR3 bases are TGCGCCAGCAGCTTGAGGCAGACCCAAGAGACCCAGTACTTC.

Only a few counts were recorded for this clone. The chain is built from TRBV2 and TRBJ2-2; D is perhaps TRBD1 (5 bases). Germline V CDR1 and CDR2: SNHLY, FYNNEI. V shed 5 bases and J shed 9 bases, with 10 bases lying between them. CDR3 length: 12 amino acids. The CDR3 loop reads CASSIQGWELFF. The CDR3 DNA sequence: TGTGCCAGCAGTATCCAGGGTTGGGAGCTGTTTTTT.

In this sample, this clone turned up a few times. This chain joins TRBV30 and TRBJ2-3, with D possibly TRBD1 on 5 matching bases. Per the germline V gene, CDR1 is GTSNPN and CDR2 is SVGIG (reference sequence). The CDR3 contains 14 residues. V was clipped by 2 bases and J by 5 bases, with 14 bases between them. CDR3 in DNA: TGTGCCTGGAGTCCAACCGACAGAAAAGATACGCAGTATTTT. Translated, it gives CAWSPTDRKDTQYF.

The table lists this clone with a few counts. This rearrangement joins TRBV29-1 to TRBJ2-3; D gene unclear. CDR3 length equals 15 residues. Germline V gives CDR1 SQVTM, CDR2 ANQGSEA. Trimming cost V 4 bases and J 1 base, with 15 bases left between them. CDR3 in DNA: TGCAGCGTTGGGACGGTGGGCGGAGGCACAGATACGCAGTATTTT. This encodes CSVGTVGGGTDTQYF.

J is TRBJ2-7 and V is TRBV7-2; 9 nucleotides align to TRBD1. Trimming at V came to 6 bases and at J to 4 bases, leaving 10 bases not matched to a gene. Germline V gives CDR1 SGHTA, CDR2 FQGNSA. The CDR3 is 15 residues long. The chain's CDR3 is CASRPGQGSVYEQYF. Written as DNA, the CDR3 is TGTGCCAGCAGGCCGGGACAGGGTAGTGTATACGAGCAGTACTTC.